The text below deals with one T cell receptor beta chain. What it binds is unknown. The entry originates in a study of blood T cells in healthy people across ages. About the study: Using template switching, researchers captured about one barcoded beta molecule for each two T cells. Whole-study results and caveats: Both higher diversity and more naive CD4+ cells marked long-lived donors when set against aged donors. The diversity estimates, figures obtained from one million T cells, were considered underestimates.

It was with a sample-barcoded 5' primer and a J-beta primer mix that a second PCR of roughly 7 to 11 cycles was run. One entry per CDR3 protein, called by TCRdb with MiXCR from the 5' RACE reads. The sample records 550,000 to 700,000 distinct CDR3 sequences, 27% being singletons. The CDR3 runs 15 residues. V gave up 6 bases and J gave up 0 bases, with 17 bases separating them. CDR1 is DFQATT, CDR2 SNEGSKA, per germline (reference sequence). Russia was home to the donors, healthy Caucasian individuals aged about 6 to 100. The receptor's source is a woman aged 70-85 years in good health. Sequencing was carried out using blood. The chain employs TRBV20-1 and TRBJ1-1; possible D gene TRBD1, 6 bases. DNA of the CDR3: TGCAGTGCCCTTTTGGACAGCCTCATGAACACTGAAGCTTTCTTT. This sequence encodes CSALLDSLMNTEAFF.